This T cell receptor (beta chain) stems from a study of OX40 agonist ivuxolimab in advanced cancers. It was autoimmune disease history or systemic immunosuppression that excluded patients. Points on this clone: The same CDR3 can be traced to other DNA sequences in this sample.

Data came from immunoSEQ multiplex PCR; TCRdb stores just in-frame clones and leaves some out. The sample includes around 71,000 clones, around 87% seen only once; the top ten take 0.95% to 1.4%. The CDR3 length is 14 residues. Germline CDR1 and CDR2: SQVTM and ANQGSEA. J lost 4 bases, V lost 3 bases, and 8 bases had no gene match. The sequences come from CD4+ or CD8+ T cells sorted from blood, collected in a trial of the OX40 agonist ivuxolimab. The chain joins TRBV29-1 to TRBJ1-2; 7 nucleotides match TRBD1. The sequence was obtained from an adult with an advanced solid tumor such as melanoma, head and neck, liver or kidney cancer. The CDR3 loop is CSVELDRDGYGYTF. The CDR3 DNA follows: TGCAGCGTTGAGTTAGACAGGGACGGCTATGGCTACACCTTC.